This paragraph reports one T cell receptor beta chain. What it binds is not known. Looked up from germline, CDR1 is ENHRY and CDR2 is SYGVKD. The CDR3 length is 13 residues. With 1 base removed from V and 8 bases from J, the gap between germline ends came to 8 bases. These data originate in a study of blood T cells in healthy people across ages. General study results and limits: With unsorted PBMCs, a conclusive comparison of naive versus antigen-experienced cells was not possible.

A sample-barcoded 5' primer and a J-beta primer mix were used in a second PCR of about 7 to 12 cycles. TCRdb re-called the 5' RACE reads with MiXCR, one entry per CDR3 protein. The table includes some 940,000 distinct CDR3 sequences, about 27% detected once. The same sample was also studied in work on T cells of mothers and their children.

The receptor comes from a woman in her thirties or forties in good health. The sequencing sample was made of blood. This chain joins TRBV10-3 and TRBJ1-4; no clear D gene. CDR3 amino acids: CAISELASEKLFF. Here the CDR3 DNA reads TGTGCCATCAGTGAGTTGGCGTCAGAAAAACTGTTTTTT.